A selection of T cell receptor beta chains follows, all from one sample in a study of T cells after posttransplantation cyclophosphamide. The data were produced by immunoSEQ multiplex PCR, yet TCRdb's version contains in-frame clones alone and is incomplete. The sample records approximately 4,700 clones, about three quarters being singletons. The starting material was PBMCs, obtained after allogeneic stem cell transplant with posttransplant cyclophosphamide. These receptors originate from a male patient aged 40 to 50 who received an allogeneic stem cell transplant from a related donor, was CMV-positive, and had acute and chronic GVHD. Some of the T cells may derive from the graft donor. CDR3s include the opening cysteine and the closing phenylalanine or tryptophan. The order of the fields is clone size, D gene, J gene, V gene, CDR3 protein, CDR3 DNA. The D gene is left open where the match is weak. Where a row states a size, it is once, few, many or the class of an expanded clone; other rows omit it.

size: NA
D: NA
J: TRBJ2-7
V: TRBV7-8
CDR3: CASSSTLAEEPYEQYF
DNA: TGTGCCAGCAGCTCCACTTTGGCGGAGGAACCCTACGAGCAGTACTTC

size: once
D: NA
J: TRBJ1-2
V: TRBV11-3
CDR3: CASSLSGGNYGYTF
DNA: TGTGCCAGCAGCTTATCTGGAGGGAACTATGGCTACACCTTC

size: NA
D: TRBD1
J: TRBJ1-1
V: TRBV6-1
CDR3: CASSLDRSSTEAFF
DNA: TGTGCCAGCAGTTTGGACAGGTCTAGCACTGAAGCTTTCTTT

size: NA
D: TRBD1
J: TRBJ2-3
V: TRBV19
CDR3: CATLQGAGDTQYF
DNA: TGTGCCACCCTACAGGGGGCCGGCGATACGCAGTATTTT

size: NA
D: NA
J: TRBJ2-5
V: TRBV11-1
CDR3: CASSPGLNQETQYF
DNA: TGTGCCAGCAGCCCGGGACTGAACCAAGAGACCCAGTACTTC

size: NA
D: NA
J: TRBJ2-1
V: TRBV11-2
CDR3: CASSLDRRYEQFF
DNA: TGTGCCAGCAGCTTAGATCGCAGGTATGAGCAGTTCTTC

size: NA
D: TRBD2
J: TRBJ2-1
V: TRBV30
CDR3: CAWSIIWTSGSRNEQFF
DNA: TGTGCCTGGAGCATAATATGGACTAGCGGGAGCCGGAATGAGCAGTTCTTC

size: NA
D: NA
J: TRBJ2-6
V: TRBV21-1
CDR3: CASSKGKGGSGANVLTF
DNA: TGTGCCAGCAGCAAAGGTAAAGGGGGCTCTGGGGCCAACGTCCTGACTTTC

size: NA
D: NA
J: TRBJ1-5
V: TRBV2
CDR3: CASSERNRNQPQHF
DNA: TGTGCCAGCAGTGAGAGGAATAGGAATCAGCCCCAGCATTTT

size: NA
D: NA
J: TRBJ2-2
V: TRBV4-2
CDR3: CASSLWARANTGELFF
DNA: TGTGCCAGCAGCCTCTGGGCGCGCGCGAACACCGGGGAGCTGTTTTTT

size: NA
D: NA
J: TRBJ1-5
V: TRBV2
CDR3: CASRLDSSNQPQHF
DNA: TGTGCCAGCAGGCTCGACAGCAGCAATCAGCCCCAGCATTTT

size: NA
D: NA
J: TRBJ2-7
V: TRBV6-1
CDR3: CASSEFRDYEQYF
DNA: TGTGCCAGCAGTGAGTTCCGCGACTACGAGCAGTACTTC

size: NA
D: TRBD2
J: TRBJ2-7
V: TRBV7-2
CDR3: CASSSLAGEALNREQYF
DNA: TGTGCCAGCAGTTCCCTAGCGGGAGAGGCTTTAAATCGGGAGCAGTACTTC

size: NA
D: TRBD1
J: TRBJ1-6
V: TRBV18
CDR3: CASSGRQGDDSPLHF
DNA: TGTGCCAGCTCAGGAAGACAGGGAGACGATTCACCCCTCCACTTT

size: NA
D: NA
J: TRBJ2-1
V: TRBV4-2
CDR3: CASSQDSSILNEQFF
DNA: TGTGCCAGCAGCCAAGATAGTAGTATTCTCAATGAGCAGTTCTTC

size: NA
D: TRBD1
J: TRBJ1-5
V: TRBV6-5
CDR3: CASSYTLGTVNQPQHF
DNA: TGTGCCAGCAGTTACACTCTCGGGACAGTAAATCAGCCCCAGCATTTT

size: NA
D: NA
J: TRBJ1-2
V: TRBV19
CDR3: CASKLRRTGDYGYTF
DNA: TGTGCCAGTAAGTTACGTAGAACCGGGGACTATGGCTACACCTTC

size: few
D: NA
J: TRBJ2-7
V: TRBV5-4
CDR3: CASSSGVGAVSYEQYF
DNA: TGTGCCAGCAGCTCTGGTGTGGGAGCGGTCTCCTACGAGCAGTACTTC

size: once
D: NA
J: TRBJ2-3
V: TRBV11-3
CDR3: CASSLQRLEDTQYF
DNA: TGTGCCAGCAGCCTCCAACGCCTAGAAGATACGCAGTATTTT

size: NA
D: TRBD1
J: TRBJ2-1
V: TRBV11-3
CDR3: CASDLGQGLSEQFF
DNA: TGTGCCAGTGATCTTGGACAGGGGTTGAGTGAGCAGTTCTTC

size: NA
D: TRBD1
J: TRBJ2-7
V: TRBV4-1
CDR3: CASSQDQDRSHYEQYF
DNA: TGCGCCAGCAGCCAAGATCAGGACAGGAGCCACTACGAGCAGTACTTC

size: NA
D: NA
J: TRBJ1-4
V: TRBV27
CDR3: CASRQTLYEKLFF
DNA: TGTGCCAGCAGGCAGACTCTTTATGAAAAACTGTTTTTT

size: NA
D: NA
J: TRBJ1-2
V: TRBV5-1
CDR3: CASSLREANYGYTF
DNA: TGCGCCAGCAGCTTACGGGAAGCTAACTATGGCTACACCTTC

size: NA
D: TRBD1
J: TRBJ2-5
V: TRBV7-2
CDR3: CASSSAGTGRGHETQYF
DNA: TGTGCCAGCAGCTCCGCCGGGACAGGGAGGGGGCACGAGACCCAGTACTTC

size: NA
D: NA
J: TRBJ1-2
V: TRBV7-9
CDR3: CASSLSSGPYYGYTF
DNA: TGTGCCAGCAGCTTAAGCTCAGGGCCCTACTATGGCTACACCTTC

size: NA
D: TRBD1
J: TRBJ2-1
V: TRBV11-2
CDR3: CASSEMTGNNEQFF
DNA: TGTGCCAGCAGCGAAATGACAGGGAACAATGAGCAGTTCTTC

size: NA
D: TRBD1
J: TRBJ2-5
V: TRBV18
CDR3: CASSPLGTGQETQYF
DNA: TGTGCCAGCTCACCACTTGGGACAGGCCAAGAGACCCAGTACTTC

size: NA
D: TRBD1
J: TRBJ2-7
V: TRBV13
CDR3: CASSQGQSIYEQYF
DNA: TGTGCCAGCAGCCAGGGACAGTCGATCTACGAGCAGTACTTC